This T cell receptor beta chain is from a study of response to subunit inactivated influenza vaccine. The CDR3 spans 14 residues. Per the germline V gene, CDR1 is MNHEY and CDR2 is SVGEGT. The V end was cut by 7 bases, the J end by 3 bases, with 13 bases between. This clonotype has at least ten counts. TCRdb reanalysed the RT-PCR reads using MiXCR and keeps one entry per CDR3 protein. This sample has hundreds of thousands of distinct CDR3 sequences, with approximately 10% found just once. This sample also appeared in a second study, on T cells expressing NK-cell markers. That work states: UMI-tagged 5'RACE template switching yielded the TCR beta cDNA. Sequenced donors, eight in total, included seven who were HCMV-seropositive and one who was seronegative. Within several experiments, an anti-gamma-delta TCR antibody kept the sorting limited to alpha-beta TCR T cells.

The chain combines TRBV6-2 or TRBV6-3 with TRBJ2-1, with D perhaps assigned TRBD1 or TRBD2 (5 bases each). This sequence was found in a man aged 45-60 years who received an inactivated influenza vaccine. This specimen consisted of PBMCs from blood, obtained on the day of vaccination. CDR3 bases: TGTGCCAGCATCCTGGGGGTCCACTACAATGAGCAGTTCTTC. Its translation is CASILGVHYNEQFF.